This TCR beta chain appears in the sequencing data of a study of human T cells and chemical hapten exposure. General study findings and limits: No shift was seen in TCRs above 1 in 1000 frequency with DPC sensitization. All donors were alopecia patients, so their immunity may differ from that of healthy people.

TCRdb re-called the RACE reads with MiXCR, one entry per CDR3 protein. The data contain 75,000 to 100,000 distinct CDR3 sequences, around 11% of them singletons. Time point here: patch test 1, 2 weeks after DPC sensitization. This sample's treatment: therapeutic diphenylcyclopropenone sensitization with weekly scalp DPC. Comment on this clonotype: Its antigen remains unidentified.

CDR1 SGHTA and CDR2 FQGNSA come from the germline V gene. Unmatched junction bases numbered 3, after V lost 6 bases and J lost 1 base. CDR3 size: 14 residues. The sequence was obtained from a woman in her thirties or forties with alopecia areata. Some clones in this sample may be carry-over from other donors' samples. The sample was whole blood, taken in connection with sensitization to the hapten diphenylcyclopropenone (DPC). The chain joins TRBV7-2 to TRBJ2-4, with 7 bases that match TRBD1. The chain's CDR3 is CASSSDRAKNIQYF. The CDR3 coding sequence is TGTGCCAGCAGTTCGGACAGGGCCAAAAACATTCAGTACTTC.